The T cell receptor (beta chain) under discussion was sequenced for a study of blood T cells in healthy people across ages. Next came a second PCR, run for roughly 7 to 12 cycles, which used a sample-barcoded 5' primer along with a J-beta primer mix. TCRdb itself ran the 5' RACE reads through MiXCR, one entry per CDR3 protein. The data show 450,000 to 700,000 distinct CDR3 sequences, with about 26% seen just once and roughly 18% held by the top ten. Trimming removed 2 bases from V and 0 bases from J; junction bases left unmatched: 5. CDR3 length: 16 residues. Collection of ten milliliters of peripheral blood was performed for each donor.

The rearrangement links TRBV12-3 or TRBV12-4 to TRBJ2-3; 7 bases are shared with TRBD2. The receptor's source is an older woman in good health. Sequenced: blood. The CDR3 protein is CASSLFGGGSTDTQYF. The CDR3 DNA reads as TGTGCCAGCAGTTTATTTGGCGGGGGAAGCACAGATACGCAGTATTTT.